This T cell receptor (beta chain) was observed in a study of blood T cell repertoires in COVID-19. About the study: From the United States, Italy and Spain came samples of acute and convalescent COVID-19. T cells, B-cell-depleted T cells, or PBMCs provided the cDNA or gDNA that served as material.

The data were produced by immunoSEQ multiplex PCR, yet TCRdb's version contains in-frame clones alone and is incomplete. The repertoire holds about 300,000 clones, 75% to 90% seen once, with around 5.8% in the top ten. Trimming removed 5 bases from V and 7 bases from J; junction bases left unmatched: 8. The CDR3 extends over 13 amino acids. In germline, CDR1 is SEHNR, CDR2 FQNEAQ (reference sequence). Sample: peripheral blood. The V and J genes are TRBV7-9 and TRBJ2-7; 7 bases are a match to TRBD1. The TCR was taken from a woman between 45 and 65 years old with COVID-19, enrolled during active disease. In DNA, the CDR3 is TGTGCCAGCAGCGGACGCTCAGGGGGAGAGCAGTACTTC. It encodes CASSGRSGGEQYF.